The 9 T cell receptor beta chains below come from one sample, sequenced in a study of blood T cell repertoires in COVID-19. Sequenced by immunoSEQ multiplex PCR; TCRdb stores in-frame clones only, minus some. The sample shows around 170,000 clones, about 88% of them seen only once. The sample was peripheral blood. The receptors come from a man between 60 and 75 years old with acute or convalescent COVID-19.

The rearrangement links TRBV2 to TRBJ1-1, with 7 bases that match TRBD1. CDR1 SNHLY and CDR2 FYNNEI come from the germline V gene. V was pared by 7 bases and J by 0 bases, with 8 bases of the junction left unmatched. This CDR3 region has 15 residues. CDR3 amino acids: CASKVSRGMNTEAFF. The CDR3 DNA reads as TGTGCCAGCAAAGTCTCCAGGGGGATGAACACTGAAGCTTTCTTT.

The chain is built from TRBV7-3 and TRBJ1-2; tentatively, D is TRBD1 (6 bases). This CDR3 region has 13 residues. Germline V gene sequence: CDR1 SGHTA, CDR2 FQGTGA. V was shortened by 2 bases and J by 6 bases, with 10 bases between the two germline ends. As DNA, the CDR3 is TGTGCCAGCAGCTTAGTGGCAGGGGATGGCTACACCTTC. Translated, it gives CASSLVAGDGYTF.

The CDR3 region has the DNA TGTGCCAGCAGCCCCACAGGGGTATACGGCTACACCTTC. Translated: CASSPTGVYGYTF. J is TRBJ1-2 and V is TRBV5-6, with 7 bases lining up with TRBD1. Germline CDR1 is SGHDT and CDR2 is YYEEEE. Unmatched junction bases numbered 8, after V lost 4 bases and J lost 8 bases. There are 13 residues in the CDR3.

The chain is built from TRBV24-1 and TRBJ2-2; D remains unclear. The CDR3 runs 15 residues. The ends were cut back, 5 bases at V and 5 bases at J, with 14 bases in the middle. CDR1 is KGHDR and CDR2 is SFDVKD in the germline V gene. The CDR3 region is CATSAASLMTGELFF. Written as DNA, the CDR3 is TGTGCCACCAGTGCTGCGAGCCTTATGACCGGGGAGCTGTTTTTT.

This chain uses TRBV4-1 with TRBJ2-2; tentatively, D is TRBD2 (5 bases). CDR1 and CDR2 from the germline V gene are MGHRA and YSYEKL. Trimming pared 0 bases from V and 4 bases from J, leaving 12 bases between. CDR3 size: 16 residues. The CDR3, as DNA: TGCGCCAGCAGCCAAGATACCGGCCGGGGCACCGGGGAGCTGTTTTTT. Its translation: CASSQDTGRGTGELFF.

The chain is built from TRBV5-1 and TRBJ1-3, with unresolved D. This CDR3 contains 13 residues. The germline CDR1 and CDR2 sequences are SGHRS and YFSETQ. V lost 0 bases to trimming and J lost 9 bases, with 10 bases between them. CDR3 nucleotides: TGCGCCAGCAGCTTGGGAGGGCCGGCCACCATATATTTT. Amino acids: CASSLGGPATIYF.

This chain connects TRBV3-1 (or the pseudogene TRBV3-2) to TRBJ2-7, with TRBD2 as a possible D gene (5 bases). Trimming took off 4 bases at V and 7 bases at J, with 14 bases between the two ends. Germline loops: CDR1 LGHDT, CDR2 YNNKEL (reference sequence). The CDR3 length is 13 residues. CDR3 amino acids: CASSRAPGWEQYV. CDR3 nucleotide sequence: TGTGCCAGCAGCCGGGCCCCGGGGTGGGAGCAGTACGTC.

The chain combines TRBV5-5 with TRBJ2-2; the match to TRBD2 covers 7 bases. Germline V gene sequence: CDR1 SGHKS, CDR2 YYEKEE (reference sequence). The V segment lost 4 bases and the J segment 4 bases; nucleotides outside the gene matches: 10. The CDR3 loop spans 16 amino acids. The CDR3 sequence is CASSVGGGPGTGELFF. CDR3 bases: TGTGCCAGCAGCGTAGGCGGGGGTCCGGGCACCGGGGAGCTGTTTTTT. The full variable domain, rest sourced from reference TRBV5-5 and TRBJ2-2, is DAGVTQSPTHLIKTRGQQVTLRCSPISGHKSVSWYQQVLGQGPQFIFQYYEKEERGRGNFPDRFSARQFPNYSSELNVNALLLGDSALYLCASSVGGGPGTGELFFGEGSRLTVL.

CDR3 in amino acids: CSVGRDRGVESGYTF. The CDR3 DNA reads TGCAGCGTTGGCCGGGACAGGGGAGTCGAGAGTGGCTACACCTTC. This chain joins TRBV29-1 and TRBJ1-2; 10 bases match TRBD1. Germline-derived CDR1 and CDR2 are SQVTM and ANQGSEA. Trimming at V came to 4 bases and at J to 7 bases, leaving 12 bases not matched to a gene. The CDR3 length is 15 residues.